The sequence of this TCR beta chain was determined in a study of shared clonotypes between healthy human individuals. Study information: Three plates were used per donor for CD4 naive, three for CD4 memory, two for CD8 naive and one for CD8 memory.

Comments on this clone: The antigen is unknown.

Overall study findings and caveats: Rarefaction gave evidence that sorted-subset sequencing remained incomplete despite large depth. Estimated richness values were generally larger in naive subsets than in memory subsets.

Assay execution took place at the deep level. Sequencing used immunoSEQ multiplex PCR; TCRdb keeps in-frame clones, though not all of them. The sample records roughly 2,500,000 clones, approximately 93% being singletons. The CDR3 sequence is 15 residues long. From germline, CDR1 is ENHRY and CDR2 SYGVKD. V was trimmed by 3 bases and J by 0 bases, leaving 11 bases between them. The sequenced material came from naive CD4+ T cells from PBMCs. Subset reported: CD45RA+ positively selected. The chain carries TRBV10-3 and TRBJ2-5, with a possible D match to TRBD1 (7 bases). This sequence originates from a man younger than 30 in good health. Some clones in this sample may be carry-over from other donors' samples. This CDR3 is CAISDSRGDQETQYF. The CDR3 nucleotides read TGTGCCATCAGTGACAGCAGGGGGGACCAAGAGACCCAGTACTTC.